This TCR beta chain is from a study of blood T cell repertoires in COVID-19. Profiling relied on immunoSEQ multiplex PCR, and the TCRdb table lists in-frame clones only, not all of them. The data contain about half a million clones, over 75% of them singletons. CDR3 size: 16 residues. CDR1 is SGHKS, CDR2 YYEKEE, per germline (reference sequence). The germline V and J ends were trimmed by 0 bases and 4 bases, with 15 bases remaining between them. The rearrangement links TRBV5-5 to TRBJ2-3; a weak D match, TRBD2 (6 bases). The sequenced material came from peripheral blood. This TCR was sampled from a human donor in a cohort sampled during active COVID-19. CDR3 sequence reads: CASSLADGRGPDTQYF. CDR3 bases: TGTGCCAGCAGCTTGGCGGACGGGAGAGGCCCAGATACGCAGTATTTT.